The next 2 T cell receptor beta chains were all read from a single sample in a study of blood T cells in healthy people across ages. It was with a sample-barcoded 5' primer and a J-beta primer mix that a second PCR of about 7 to 12 cycles was run. TCRdb re-analysed the 5' RACE reads in MiXCR, keeping a single row per CDR3 protein. The table includes roughly 1,800,000 distinct CDR3 sequences, 49% detected once. Source material: blood. These receptors all come from a woman in her thirties or forties in good health.

This sequence joins TRBV7-9 and TRBJ2-3; TRBD1 aligns across 8 bases. Germline trimming cut 3 bases from V and 4 bases from J; bases unmatched to any gene: 6. Germline CDR1 is SEHNR and CDR2 is FQNEAQ (reference sequence). CDR3 length: 15 residues. The CDR3 nucleotides are TGTGCCAGCAGCTTCGCGACAGGGGTGGCAGATACGCAGTATTTT. Translating gives CASSFATGVADTQYF.

V usage is TRBV29-1 and J usage is TRBJ1-2; 9 positions match TRBD1. The V and J ends lost 8 bases and 8 bases, in that order; junction bases with no gene match: 12. The germline gives CDR1 SQVTM, CDR2 ANQGSEA. The CDR3 covers 13 residues. CDR3 in amino acids: CSTMTGGVGGYTF. Here the CDR3 DNA reads TGCAGCACCATGACAGGGGGTGTCGGAGGCTACACCTTC. The full variable domain, completed using reference TRBV29-1 and TRBJ1-2, is SAVISQKPSRDICQRGTSLTIQCQVDSQVTMMFWYRQQPGQSLTLIATANQGSEATYESGFVIDKFPISRPNLTFSTLTVSNMSPEDSSIYLCSTMTGGVGGYTFGSGTRLTVV.